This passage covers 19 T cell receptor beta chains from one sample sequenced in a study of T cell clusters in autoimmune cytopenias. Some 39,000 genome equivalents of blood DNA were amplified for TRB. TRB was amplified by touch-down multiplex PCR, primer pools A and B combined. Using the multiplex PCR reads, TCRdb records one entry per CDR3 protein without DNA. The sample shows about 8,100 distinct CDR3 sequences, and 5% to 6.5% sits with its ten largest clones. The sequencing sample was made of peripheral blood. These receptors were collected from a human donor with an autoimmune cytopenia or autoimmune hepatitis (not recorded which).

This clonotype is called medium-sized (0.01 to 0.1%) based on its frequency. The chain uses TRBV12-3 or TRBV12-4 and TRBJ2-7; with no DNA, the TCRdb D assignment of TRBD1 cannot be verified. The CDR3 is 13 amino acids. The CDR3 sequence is CASRDTLSYEQYF.

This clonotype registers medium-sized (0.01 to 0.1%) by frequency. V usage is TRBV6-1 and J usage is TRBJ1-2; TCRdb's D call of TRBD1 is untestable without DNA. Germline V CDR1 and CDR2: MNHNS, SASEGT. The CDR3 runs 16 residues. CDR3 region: CASSEAHIRQGNGYTF.

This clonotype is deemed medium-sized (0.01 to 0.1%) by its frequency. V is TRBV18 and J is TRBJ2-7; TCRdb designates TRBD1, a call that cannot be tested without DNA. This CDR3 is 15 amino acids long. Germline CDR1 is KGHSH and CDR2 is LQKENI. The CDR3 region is CASKPGQGSSYEQYF.

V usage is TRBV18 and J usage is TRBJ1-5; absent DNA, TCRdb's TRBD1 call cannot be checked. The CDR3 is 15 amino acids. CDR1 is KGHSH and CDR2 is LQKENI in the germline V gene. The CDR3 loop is CASSPGEGINQPQHF. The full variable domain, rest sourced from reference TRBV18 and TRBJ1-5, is NAGVMQNPRHLVRRRGQEARLRCSPMKGHSHVYWYRQLPEEGLKFMVYLQKENIIDESGMPKERFSAEFPKEGPSILRIQQVVRGDSAAYFCASSPGEGINQPQHFGDGTRLSIL.

CDR3 sequence reads: CASSLARGIGETQYF. V usage is TRBV7-6 and J usage is TRBJ2-5. This CDR3 comprises 15 residues. The germline CDR1 and CDR2 sequences are SGHVS and FNYEAQ. Together with reference TRBV7-6 and TRBJ2-5, the CDR3 gives the full variable domain: GAGVSQSPRYKVTKRGQDVALRCDPISGHVSLYWYRQALGQGPEFLTYFNYEAQQDKSGLPNDRFSAERPEGSISTLTIQRTEQRDSAMYRCASSLARGIGETQYFGPGTRLLVL.

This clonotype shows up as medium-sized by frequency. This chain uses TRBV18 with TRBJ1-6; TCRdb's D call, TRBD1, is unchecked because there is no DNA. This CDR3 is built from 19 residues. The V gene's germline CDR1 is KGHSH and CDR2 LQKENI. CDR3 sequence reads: CASSPRPGTGSLYNSPLHF.

The CDR3: CSAKDLAHQETQYF. The chain joins TRBV20-1 to TRBJ2-5. This CDR3 comprises 14 residues. The germline V gene has CDR1 DFQATT and CDR2 SNEGSKA (reference sequence).

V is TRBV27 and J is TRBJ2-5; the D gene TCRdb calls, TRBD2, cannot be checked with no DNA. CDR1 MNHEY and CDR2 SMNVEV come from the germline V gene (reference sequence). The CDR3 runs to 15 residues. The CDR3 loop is CASRQLRGLQETQYF.

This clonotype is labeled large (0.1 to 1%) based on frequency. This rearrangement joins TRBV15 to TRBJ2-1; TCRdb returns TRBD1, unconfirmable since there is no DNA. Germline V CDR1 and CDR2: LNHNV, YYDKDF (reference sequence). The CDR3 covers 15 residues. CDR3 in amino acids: CATSRDRGGYNEQFF.

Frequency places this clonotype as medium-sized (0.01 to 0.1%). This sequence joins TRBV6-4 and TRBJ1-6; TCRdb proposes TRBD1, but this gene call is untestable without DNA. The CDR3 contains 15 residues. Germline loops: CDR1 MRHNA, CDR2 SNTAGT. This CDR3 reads CASKSGTGWNSPLHF.

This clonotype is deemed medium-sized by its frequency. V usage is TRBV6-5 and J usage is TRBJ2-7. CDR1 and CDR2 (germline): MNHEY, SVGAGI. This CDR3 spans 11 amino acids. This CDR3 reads CASSSIYEQYF.

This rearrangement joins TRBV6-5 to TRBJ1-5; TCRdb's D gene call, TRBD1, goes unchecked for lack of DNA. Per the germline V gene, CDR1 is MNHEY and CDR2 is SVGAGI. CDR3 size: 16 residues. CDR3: CASSPTGYGGNQPQHF.

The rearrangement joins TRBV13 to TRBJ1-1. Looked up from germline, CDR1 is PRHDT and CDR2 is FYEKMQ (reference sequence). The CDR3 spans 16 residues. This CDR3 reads CASSLSFPGRDTEAFF.

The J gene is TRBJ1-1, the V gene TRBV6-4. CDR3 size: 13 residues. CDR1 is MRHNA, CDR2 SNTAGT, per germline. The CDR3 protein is CASSEREGLGAFF.

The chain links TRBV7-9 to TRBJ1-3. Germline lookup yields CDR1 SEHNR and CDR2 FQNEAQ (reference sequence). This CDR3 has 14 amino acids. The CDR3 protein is CASSLATSGNTIYF.

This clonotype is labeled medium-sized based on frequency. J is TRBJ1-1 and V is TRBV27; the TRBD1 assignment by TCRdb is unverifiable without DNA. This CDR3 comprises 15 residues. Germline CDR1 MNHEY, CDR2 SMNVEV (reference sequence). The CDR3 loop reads CASREARGGWTEAFF.

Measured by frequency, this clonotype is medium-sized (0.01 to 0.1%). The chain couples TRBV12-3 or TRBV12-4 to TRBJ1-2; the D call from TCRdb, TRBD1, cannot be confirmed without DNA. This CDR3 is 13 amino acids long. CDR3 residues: CASTGQSLRGYTF.

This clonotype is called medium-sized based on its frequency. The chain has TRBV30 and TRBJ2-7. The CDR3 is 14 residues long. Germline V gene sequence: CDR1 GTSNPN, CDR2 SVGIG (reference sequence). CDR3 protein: CAWSTGMGSYEQYF.

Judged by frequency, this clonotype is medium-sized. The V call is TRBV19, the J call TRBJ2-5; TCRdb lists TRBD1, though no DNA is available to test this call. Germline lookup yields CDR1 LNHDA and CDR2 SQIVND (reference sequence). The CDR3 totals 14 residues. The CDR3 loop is CASSIDRGTETQYF.